Listed here are 25 T cell receptor beta chains from one sample, sequenced in a study of PD-1 blockade in classical Hodgkin lymphoma. Time point described: cycle 4 day 1 (C4D1), after less than seven weeks of nivolumab. Every one of the patients relapsed after autologous stem cell transplantation (brentuximab vedotin exposure was variable). The assay was immunoSEQ multiplex PCR, and TCRdb's table has in-frame clones only and misses some. The sample shows around 60,000 clones, nearly 90% of them seen only once. The sample in question was peripheral blood mononuclear cells (PBMCs), obtained before the fourth cycle of nivolumab. The receptors were gathered from a human donor with classical Hodgkin lymphoma.

V gene TRBV6-6 combines with J gene TRBJ2-1; D is possibly TRBD2 (5 bases). V dropped 3 bases and J dropped 0 bases, with 9 bases sitting between them. Germline CDR1 is MNHNY and CDR2 is SVGAGI (reference sequence). This CDR3 comprises 15 residues. The CDR3 sequence is CASSYTGSSYNEQFF. In nucleotides, the CDR3 is TGTGCCAGCAGTTATACGGGAAGCTCCTACAATGAGCAGTTCTTC.

The chain combines TRBV7-9 with TRBJ1-4; TRBD1 might be the D (6 bases). V was trimmed by 5 bases and J by 4 bases, leaving 17 bases between them. Germline V gene data show CDR1 as SEHNR and CDR2 as FQNEAQ (reference sequence). The CDR3 runs to 16 residues. The CDR3 DNA reads TGTGCCAGCAGCGTAGGGGGGATCGGGAGTAATGAAAAACTGTTTTTT. Translated, it gives CASSVGGIGSNEKLFF.

This sequence joins TRBV2 and TRBJ2-7, with TRBD2 matching 8 bases. V dropped 8 bases and J dropped 0; count of bases not matched to a gene: 6. Germline-derived CDR1 and CDR2 are SNHLY and FYNNEI. The CDR3 runs to 14 residues. The CDR3 protein is CASQLAEVSYEQYF. In nucleotides, the CDR3 is TGTGCCAGCCAACTAGCGGAGGTCTCCTACGAGCAGTACTTC.

The genes are TRBV5-1 and TRBJ2-4; D perhaps matches TRBD2 (5 bases). Trimming pared 0 bases from V and 8 bases from J, leaving 18 bases between. The CDR3 runs 16 residues. CDR1 and CDR2 (germline): SGHRS, YFSETQ. CDR3 protein: CASSLGPTEGLDIQYF. The CDR3 region has the DNA TGCGCCAGCAGCTTGGGGCCAACCGAGGGTTTGGACATTCAGTACTTC.

V usage is TRBV2 and J usage is TRBJ2-5, with D perhaps matching TRBD1 (6 bases). CDR3 size: 15 residues. The germline CDR1 and CDR2 sequences are SNHLY and FYNNEI. Trimming left V 2 bases short and J 1 base short, with 11 bases between. CDR3 loop: CASSESGRGQETQYF. The CDR3 DNA is TGTGCCAGCAGTGAAAGCGGCAGGGGCCAAGAGACCCAGTACTTC.

The chain employs TRBV7-9 and TRBJ2-1; D not resolved. Germline CDR1 and CDR2: SEHNR and FQNEAQ (reference sequence). The CDR3 covers 11 residues. The V end was cut by 5 bases, the J end by 6 bases, with 5 bases between. The CDR3 nucleotides are TGTGCCAGCAGCCAGAGCAATGAGCAGTTCTTC. As protein: CASSQSNEQFF.

This sequence joins TRBV5-6 and TRBJ2-1; D tentatively fits TRBD1 or TRBD2 (5 bases each). CDR3 length equals 18 residues. V was pared by 2 bases and J by 3 bases, with 21 bases between. Germline V gene lookup returns CDR1 SGHDT and CDR2 YYEEEE. The CDR3, as DNA: TGTGCCAGCAGCTTTCACTTCCCCGGGACGTTCCTCTACAATGAGCAGTTCTTC. Amino acid sequence: CASSFHFPGTFLYNEQFF.

This clone showed up just once. This chain joins TRBV14 and TRBJ1-2; D possibly corresponds to TRBD1 (5 bases). The ends were cut back, 3 bases at V and 8 bases at J, with 19 bases in the middle. The CDR3 totals 15 residues. Germline V gene lookup returns CDR1 SGHDN and CDR2 FVKESK. The CDR3 region has the DNA TGTGCCAGCAGCCACCGCTTGCTTGGGGGTGAGGGCTACACCTTC. Protein product: CASSHRLLGGEGYTF.

This clone is a singleton in its sample. V gene TRBV7-8 combines with J gene TRBJ2-1; 10 bases map to TRBD1. This CDR3 is 16 amino acids long. The germline V gene encodes CDR1 SGHVS and CDR2 FQNEAQ. V shed 3 bases, J shed 4 bases, and the junction held 6 bases outside the gene matches. The CDR3 nucleotides read TGTGCCAGCAGCTTCAGACCGGGACAGGGGTACAATGAGCAGTTCTTC. Translated: CASSFRPGQGYNEQFF. Variable domain in full (rest from reference TRBV7-8 and TRBJ2-1): GAGVSQSPRYKVAKRGQDVALRCDPISGHVSLFWYQQALGQGPEFLTYFQNEAQLDKSGLPSDRFFAERPEGSVSTLKIQRTQQEDSAVYLCASSFRPGQGYNEQFFGPGTRLTVL.

The chain recombines TRBV5-1 with TRBJ1-1; possible D gene TRBD1, 5 bases. V gave up 1 base and J gave up 1 base, with 26 bases separating them. This CDR3 region has 20 residues. CDR1 is SGHRS and CDR2 is YFSETQ in the germline V gene. The CDR3 DNA is TGCGCCAGCAGCTTGATGGTCGGACGGACCCAGGGAATTGGGAACACTGAAGCTTTCTTT. This encodes CASSLMVGRTQGIGNTEAFF.

This clone was seen once. V usage is TRBV5-1 and J usage is TRBJ2-5, with D perhaps matching TRBD2 (6 bases). The germline V gene has CDR1 SGHRS and CDR2 YFSETQ. Trimming removed 0 bases from V and 5 bases from J, with 14 bases in between. The CDR3 extends over 15 amino acids. Here the CDR3 DNA reads TGCGCCAGCAGCTTGGGGAGGGGTAGTGGGGAGACCCAGTACTTC. Its protein is CASSLGRGSGETQYF.

The chain couples TRBV5-5 to TRBJ2-1; possibly TRBD1 for D (5 bases). Germline values: CDR1 SGHKS, CDR2 YYEKEE (reference sequence). This CDR3 is 15 amino acids long. V shed 0 bases and J shed 9 bases, with 16 bases lying between them. The CDR3 loop is CASSLAPTYGAEQFF. The CDR3 nucleotides are TGTGCCAGCAGCTTGGCACCCACATATGGGGCTGAGCAGTTCTTC. The full variable domain, completed using reference TRBV5-5 and TRBJ2-1, is DAGVTQSPTHLIKTRGQQVTLRCSPISGHKSVSWYQQVLGQGPQFIFQYYEKEERGRGNFPDRFSARQFPNYSSELNVNALLLGDSALYLCASSLAPTYGAEQFFGPGTRLTVL.

With regard to this clone: At the DNA level, this CDR3 is encoded by other sequences in the same sample as well. This chain connects TRBV27 to TRBJ1-1; TRBD1 might be the D (5 bases). This CDR3 has 15 residues. CDR1 MNHEY and CDR2 SMNVEV come from the germline V gene (reference sequence). V lost 2 bases and J 1 base, leaving 11 bases between the germline ends. The CDR3 region has the DNA TGTGCCAGCAGTTTACAAGGGGACCGGAACACTGAAGCTTTCTTT. This sequence encodes CASSLQGDRNTEAFF.

A remark on this clone: The same CDR3 arises from other DNA sequences in this sample as well. This chain joins TRBV7-9 and TRBJ2-3, with D unclear. The CDR3 sequence is 12 residues long. CDR1 and CDR2 from the germline V gene are SEHNR and FQNEAQ (reference sequence). The germline V and J ends were trimmed by 5 bases and 0 bases, with 3 bases remaining between them. CDR3 amino acids: CASSPSTDTQYF. CDR3 bases: TGTGCCAGCAGCCCTAGCACAGATACGCAGTATTTT.

The chain uses TRBV5-4 and TRBJ2-2; the match to TRBD2 covers 10 bases. The V and J ends lost 4 bases and 0 bases, in that order; junction bases with no gene match: 15. Germline CDR1 SGHNT, CDR2 YYREEE (reference sequence). The CDR3 covers 20 residues. DNA for the CDR3: TGTGCCAGCAGCCGAGAGTGGGTAGCGGGGGGCCGTGCGAACACCGGGGAGCTGTTTTTT. The encoded protein is CASSREWVAGGRANTGELFF.

The table lists this clone with a count of one. V is TRBV10-2 and J is TRBJ1-2, with D possibly matching TRBD1 (5 bases). Germline CDR1 reads WSHSY; CDR2 reads SAAADI. CDR3 size: 15 residues. V was clipped by 7 bases and J by 4 bases, with 19 bases between them. This chain's CDR3 is CASIRGPGDLYGYTF. The CDR3 DNA reads as TGCGCCAGCATAAGAGGTCCGGGGGACCTCTATGGCTACACCTTC.

The V call is TRBV6-5, the J call TRBJ1-2; TRBD1 aligns across 9 bases. This CDR3 region has 15 residues. Per germline, CDR1 MNHEY and CDR2 SVGAGI. Trimming took 6 bases from V and 4 from J; bases not matched to a gene: 9. Here the CDR3 DNA reads TGTGCCAGCAGCCAGGGACAGGGACTACTCTATGGCTACACCTTC. Protein sequence: CASSQGQGLLYGYTF.

This chain's CDR3 is CASSLNRDQQYF. DNA for the CDR3: TGTGCCAGCAGCCTTAACAGGGACCAGCAGTACTTC. The chain uses TRBV7-9 and TRBJ2-7; perhaps TRBD1 as D (6 bases). The V end lost 5 bases, the J end lost 8 bases, and 13 bases lay between the germline ends. The CDR3 contains 12 residues. Germline V lookup: CDR1 SEHNR, CDR2 FQNEAQ (reference sequence). Together with reference TRBV7-9 and TRBJ2-7, the CDR3 gives the full variable domain: DTGVSQNPRHKITKRGQNVTFRCDPISEHNRLYWYRQTLGQGPEFLTYFQNEAQLEKSRLLSDRFSAERPKGSFSTLEIQRTEQGDSAMYLCASSLNRDQQYFGPGTRLTVT.

Here the CDR3 reads CASSPGINQPQHF. CDR3 bases: TGTGCCAGCTCACCAGGGATCAATCAGCCCCAGCATTTT. This chain connects TRBV18 to TRBJ1-5, with unresolved D. V lost 2 bases, J lost 3 bases, and 5 bases lay in between. The CDR3 runs to 13 residues. Germline CDR1 reads KGHSH; CDR2 reads LQKENI.

This chain uses TRBV5-1 with TRBJ2-2; 7 nucleotides match TRBD1. The ends lost 4 bases at V and 7 bases at J; junction bases unmatched: 7. Germline CDR1 SGHRS, CDR2 YFSETQ. The CDR3 contains 14 residues. CDR3 protein: CASSPDRVGGELFF. CDR3 nucleotide sequence: TGCGCCAGCAGCCCCGACAGGGTCGGCGGGGAGCTGTTTTTT.

The table lists this clone with a few counts. This sequence joins TRBV6-5 and TRBJ1-2; no firm D call. There are 14 residues in the CDR3. Germline V gives CDR1 MNHEY, CDR2 SVGAGI. V lost 5 bases and J 5 bases, leaving 15 bases between the germline ends. Here the CDR3 reads CASSPADKLYGYTF. DNA for the CDR3: TGTGCCAGCAGTCCCGCCGATAAATTATATGGCTACACCTTC.

This chain joins TRBV12-5 and TRBJ2-7; perhaps D is TRBD1 or TRBD2 (5 bases each). Germline assignment: CDR1 LGHNT and CDR2 FRNRAP. Trimming took off 7 bases at V and 0 bases at J, with 13 bases between the two ends. This CDR3 comprises 14 residues. The CDR3 nucleotides read TGTGCTAGTGAATATGGGGGAAGCTCCTACGAGCAGTACTTC. It is translated as CASEYGGSSYEQYF.

The rearrangement joins TRBV5-5 to TRBJ2-2; no clear D. The length of the CDR3 is 14 residues. V was shortened by 4 bases and J by 5 bases, with 12 bases between the two germline ends. Per the germline V gene, CDR1 is SGHKS and CDR2 is YYEKEE (reference sequence). In DNA, the CDR3 is TGTGCCAGCAGCCTATTGGTCGGTACCGGGGAGCTGTTTTTT. Amino acid sequence: CASSLLVGTGELFF.

This chain links TRBV28 with TRBJ1-2; D is possibly TRBD1 (5 bases). CDR1 is MDHEN, CDR2 SYDVKM, per germline. The CDR3 has 12 amino acids. Trimming took 8 bases from V and 5 from J, leaving 12 bases between them. The CDR3 is CASGTYRYGYTF. CDR3 in DNA: TGTGCCAGCGGGACCTACCGATATGGCTACACCTTC.

The chain carries TRBV7-9 and TRBJ1-4, with D possibly TRBD1 on 6 matching bases. Per the germline V gene, CDR1 is SEHNR and CDR2 is FQNEAQ (reference sequence). V was clipped by 5 bases and J by 5 bases, with 18 bases between them. The CDR3 is 16 residues long. CDR3 DNA: TGTGCCAGCAGCCCGAACCTAGACAGGTTGAATGAAAAACTGTTTTTT. Protein: CASSPNLDRLNEKLFF.